This T cell receptor beta chain was sequenced for a study of shared clonotypes between healthy human individuals. Germline CDR1 reads SGDLS; CDR2 reads YYNGEE. The trim removed 3 bases at V and 4 bases at J, leaving 3 bases unmatched. The CDR3 is 15 amino acids. Clones were read by immunoSEQ multiplex PCR, and TCRdb kept only the in-frame ones, dropping some. This sample has 400,000 to 600,000 clones, with approximately 95% found just once. The TCR was taken from a young woman in good health. Sample: naive CD4+ T cells sorted from blood. Subset indicated: CD45RA+ positively selected. V usage is TRBV9 and J usage is TRBJ2-7; 14 nucleotides line up with TRBD2. CDR3 loop: CASSGLAGGMYEQYF. In nucleotides, the CDR3 is TGTGCCAGCAGCGGACTAGCGGGAGGGATGTACGAGCAGTACTTC.